Below, one T cell receptor (beta chain) is given with its context. The data were obtained in a study of blood T cell repertoires in COVID-19. Turning to the study itself: Sites in the United States, Italy and Spain provided acute and convalescent COVID-19 samples. From T cells, B-cell-depleted T cells, or PBMCs came the material, which was cDNA or gDNA.

Trimming at V came to 6 bases and at J to 1 base, leaving 2 bases not matched to a gene. CDR1 SGHTA and CDR2 FQGTGA come from the germline V gene. This CDR3 is 14 amino acids long. Original handling: Estimates of nucleated cell counts were drawn from the amplification of reference gene primers. TCRdb's copy holds only in-frame clones and misses some; the assay was immunoSEQ multiplex PCR. That table is the source of V, J and clone size, and D and trimming were worked out from the DNA. Of some 200,000 clones in the sample, roughly 88% were seen once. Sequencing was carried out using peripheral blood. The TCR sequence derives from a woman aged 80 or older with acute or convalescent COVID-19. The chain joins TRBV7-3 to TRBJ2-5; TRBD1 matches at 10 bases. Here the CDR3 reads CASRRTGGQETQYF. DNA of the CDR3: TGTGCCAGCAGGCGGACAGGGGGCCAAGAGACCCAGTACTTC.